This entry lists 9 T cell receptor beta chains sequenced from one sample in a study of blood T cell repertoires in COVID-19. Using immunoSEQ multiplex PCR, the repertoire was profiled, and TCRdb retains in-frame clones only, with some absent. In the table there are tens of thousands of clones, 91% of which are singletons. The source material was peripheral blood. The source of these receptors is a human donor in a cohort sampled during active COVID-19.

The genes are TRBV6-2 or TRBV6-3 and TRBJ2-1; tentative D call: TRBD2 (5 bases). The CDR3 extends over 12 amino acids. The germline V and J ends were trimmed by 2 bases and 9 bases, with 8 bases remaining between them. The V gene's germline CDR1 is MNHEY and CDR2 SVGEGT. The CDR3, as DNA: TGTGCCAGCAGTTACGTCGGAGGTGAGCAGTTCTTC. Its translation is CASSYVGGEQFF.

This clone is labeled medium-sized. This same CDR3 is encoded by further DNA sequences in the sample. The CDR3 sequence is CASSFYPGELFF. CDR3 nucleotides: TGTGCCAGCAGTTTCTACCCCGGGGAGCTGTTTTTT. The chain joins TRBV12-3 or TRBV12-4 to TRBJ2-2; the D is unclear. V lost 3 bases, J lost 6 bases, and 5 bases lay in between. The CDR3 contains 12 residues.

The J gene is TRBJ1-4, the V gene TRBV4-1; D unclear. This CDR3 has 15 residues. The germline V gene encodes CDR1 MGHRA and CDR2 YSYEKL. The germline V and J ends were trimmed by 1 base and 5 bases, with 11 bases remaining between them. CDR3 region: CASSQAPGRNEKLFF. In DNA form, the CDR3 reads TGCGCCAGCAGCCAAGCCCCCGGGAGGAATGAAAAACTGTTTTTT.

The chain is built from TRBV5-1 and TRBJ1-1; D remains ambiguous. This CDR3 region has 13 residues. The V end was cut by 4 bases, the J end by 0 bases, with 7 bases between. The germline V gene has CDR1 SGHRS and CDR2 YFSETQ. As DNA, the CDR3 is TGCGCCAGCAGCGGTCAGGTGAACACTGAAGCTTTCTTT. Its protein is CASSGQVNTEAFF.

V gene TRBV5-1 combines with J gene TRBJ2-3; D is unclear. CDR3 length: 15 residues. Trimming removed 0 bases at V and 0 bases at J, with 8 bases between. Germline V lookup: CDR1 SGHRS, CDR2 YFSETQ. For the CDR3, the DNA is TGCGCCAGCAGCTTGGATTCCTCTAGCACAGATACGCAGTATTTT. This sequence encodes CASSLDSSSTDTQYF.

This chain links TRBV5-1 with TRBJ2-2, with a weak D call TRBD2 (6 bases). V lost 0 bases and J 0 bases, leaving 15 bases between the germline ends. Germline V gene lookup returns CDR1 SGHRS and CDR2 YFSETQ. The CDR3 runs to 18 residues. The CDR3 nucleotides read TGCGCCAGCAGCTTGGCGCCGCTAGCTAGCGCGAACACCGGGGAGCTGTTTTTT. It yields the protein CASSLAPLASANTGELFF.

DNA of the CDR3: TGTGCCAGCAGCCCCCCGGGGACAGGACCCAGAGACTACGAGCAGTACTTC. This sequence encodes CASSPPGTGPRDYEQYF. This chain uses TRBV28 with TRBJ2-7; the match to TRBD1 covers 8 bases. Per germline, CDR1 MDHEN and CDR2 SYDVKM. This CDR3 contains 17 residues. The junction had 16 bases not matched to a gene; V was cut back by 6 bases and J by 3 bases. The full variable domain, rest sourced from reference TRBV28 and TRBJ2-7, is DVKVTQSSRYLVKRTGEKVFLECVQDMDHENMFWYRQDPGLGLRLIYFSYDVKMKEKGDIPEGYSVSREKKERFSLILESASTNQTSMYLCASSPPGTGPRDYEQYFGPGTRLTVT.

The V gene is TRBV4-3, the J gene TRBJ2-7; D is unclear. Germline CDR1 LGHNA, CDR2 YSLEER. The CDR3 is 14 amino acids. The V end lost 1 base, the J end lost 2 bases, and 9 bases lay between the germline ends. CDR3 loop: CASSQVVSAYEQYF. Here the CDR3 DNA reads TGCGCCAGCAGCCAAGTCGTATCCGCCTACGAGCAGTACTTC.

The CDR3 bases are TGTGCCTGGAGTCGGGATTCCACTGAAGCTTTCTTT. It is translated as CAWSRDSTEAFF. This chain uses TRBV30 with TRBJ1-1; no firm D call. Per the germline V gene, CDR1 is GTSNPN and CDR2 is SVGIG (reference sequence). The V gene lost 2 bases and the J gene lost 4 bases, with 8 bases spanning the gap. CDR3 length: 12 residues. The full variable domain, rest sourced from reference TRBV30 and TRBJ1-1, is SQTIHQWPATLVQPVGSPLSLECTVEGTSNPNLYWYRQAAGRGLQLLFYSVGIGQISSEVPQNLSASRPQDRQFILSSKKLLLSDSGFYLCAWSRDSTEAFFGQGTRLTVV.